This T cell receptor beta chain originates from a study of T cells in localized non-small cell lung cancer. Study-wide points: Sequencing covered just one tumor region, so heterogeneity cannot be ruled out. Clonality peaked in uninvolved adjacent lung rather than tumor. Of the top 100 tumor clones, median around 55 were in adjacent lung, some 29 among its top 100. Elevated circulating T cell density in blood was associated with longer overall survival.

Using immunoSEQ multiplex PCR, the repertoire was profiled, and TCRdb retains in-frame clones only, with some absent. The sample comprises around 50,000 clones, about nine tenths of which are singletons, and 18% rests with the top ten. A word on this clone: Antigen unknown.

The CDR3 sequence is 14 residues long. V trimming: 3 bases; J trimming: 3 bases; junction bases outside the gene matches: 3. Germline values: CDR1 SGHTA, CDR2 FQGTGA. The V call is TRBV7-3, the J call TRBJ2-7; 9 bases match TRBD1. Sample: peripheral blood, taken before any cancer treatment. The clonotype comes from a male donor at least 60 years old with stage III squamous cell lung carcinoma. For the CDR3, the DNA is TGTGCCAGCAGCTTCGGGGGACAGGGCTACGAGCAGTACTTC. This codes for CASSFGGQGYEQYF.